This is a list of T cell receptor beta chains from one sample in a study of T-cell reconstitution after alpha-beta-depleted transplantation in children. From the PCR reads, TCRdb called clonotypes with MiXCR, one entry per CDR3 protein. In the table there are about 110,000 distinct CDR3 sequences, around a tenth of which are singletons. The source material was PBMCs, sampled before TCRalphabeta/CD19-depleted stem cell transplant. The source is a boy between 2 and 10 years old with acute lymphoblastic leukemia, due to receive a stem cell transplant. Both conserved end residues are part of each CDR3. D genes are given only for firm matches. The size of a clone is reported for some rows only, either as once, few or many, or as a class for expanded clones.

>TRBJ2-7|TRBD2|NA|TRBV11-2
CASSLVSSGSGSYEQYF
TGTGCCAGCAGCTTAGTGTCTAGCGGGAGTGGGTCCTACGAGCAGTACTTC
>TRBJ2-1|TRBD2|NA|TRBV30
CASTPGLAGLYNEQFF
TGTGCCTCTACACCGGGACTAGCGGGGCTATACAATGAGCAGTTCTTC
>TRBJ2-7|TRBD2|NA|TRBV18
CASCPTGTSGRTDYEQYF
TGTGCCTCCTGCCCCACCGGGACTAGCGGGAGGACAGACTACGAGCAGTACTTC
>TRBJ2-1|NA|few|TRBV7-9
CASSWGRDEQFF
TGTGCCAGCAGCTGGGGGCGGGATGAGCAGTTCTTC
>TRBJ2-3|TRBD1|NA|TRBV9
CASSARQGLTDTQYF
TGTGCCAGCAGCGCCCGACAGGGGTTGACAGATACGCAGTATTTT
>TRBJ1-1|NA|NA|TRBV6-2/TRBV6-3
CASSLNMGGVTEAFF
TGTGCCAGCAGCCTGAACATGGGGGGCGTAACTGAAGCTTTCTTT
>TRBJ2-3|NA|NA|TRBV20-1
CSAGGGYTDTQYF
TGCAGTGCTGGAGGGGGTTACACAGATACGCAGTATTTT
>TRBJ2-7|NA|NA|TRBV12-3/TRBV12-4
CASSLALLGTKITYEQYF
TGTGCCAGCAGTTTAGCGCTTCTCGGGACAAAAATCACCTACGAGCAGTACTTC
>TRBJ1-5|NA|NA|TRBV7-2
CASSTGGGRNQPQHF
TGTGCCAGCAGCACCGGTGGGGGGCGGAATCAGCCCCAGCATTTT
>TRBJ2-1|TRBD2|few|TRBV29-1
CSVARTSGTDNEQFF
TGCAGCGTGGCCAGGACTAGCGGTACCGACAATGAGCAGTTCTTC
>TRBJ2-7|NA|NA|TRBV3-1
CASSQMTSSYEQYF
TGTGCCAGCAGCCAAATGACTAGCTCCTACGAGCAGTACTTC
>TRBJ1-1|NA|few|TRBV5-6
CASSLVGGHHTEAFF
TGTGCCAGCAGCTTGGTAGGGGGTCATCACACTGAAGCTTTCTTT
>TRBJ2-1|TRBD2|NA|TRBV5-1
CASSAGGSLYEQFF
TGCGCCAGCAGCGCTGGCGGGAGTTTGTATGAGCAGTTCTTC
>TRBJ2-5|TRBD2|few|TRBV6-5
CASSFGLAGAWETQYF
TGTGCCAGCAGTTTTGGACTAGCGGGAGCGTGGGAGACCCAGTACTTC
>TRBJ1-3|NA|NA|TRBV27
CASSFVRGNTIYF
TGTGCCAGCAGTTTCGTCCGAGGAAACACCATATATTTT
>TRBJ2-7|TRBD2|NA|TRBV5-1
CASSTGRVGPDEQYF
TGCGCCAGCAGTACGGGGAGGGTGGGACCGGACGAGCAGTACTTC
>TRBJ2-2|TRBD2|NA|TRBV5-1
CASSRTRGTGELFF
TGCGCCAGCAGCAGGACTAGGGGTACCGGGGAGCTGTTTTTT
>TRBJ2-2|TRBD2|NA|TRBV6-5
CASRRTSGSYTGELFF
TGTGCCAGCAGACGGACTAGCGGGAGTTACACCGGGGAGCTGTTTTTT
>TRBJ2-3|TRBD2|many|TRBV6-1
CASRTPGLAGEGDTQYF
TGTGCCAGCAGAACTCCGGGACTAGCGGGAGAGGGAGATACGCAGTATTTT
>TRBJ2-7|NA|few|TRBV19
CASSQYGEAPEQYF
TGTGCCAGTAGCCAATATGGTGAGGCACCCGAGCAGTACTTC
>TRBJ1-2|NA|NA|TRBV12-3/TRBV12-4
CASSPHKSSRYGYTF
TGTGCCAGCAGTCCACATAAATCTTCCCGCTATGGCTACACCTTC
>TRBJ2-1|TRBD2|NA|TRBV18
CASSPLGLAGGRDYNEQFF
TGTGCCAGCTCACCACTGGGGCTAGCGGGAGGGCGTGACTACAATGAGCAGTTCTTC
>TRBJ2-7|NA|NA|TRBV16
CASSLQDGYEQYF
TGTGCCAGCAGCCTGCAGGACGGCTACGAGCAGTACTTC
>TRBJ1-5|NA|many|TRBV4-1
CASSHSSRGNQPQHF
TGCGCCAGCAGCCACTCCTCGCGGGGCAATCAGCCCCAGCATTTT
>TRBJ2-1|TRBD2|few|TRBV28
CASRIRLWREGPSGRNEQFF
TGTGCCAGCAGAATAAGGTTATGGCGGGAGGGCCCGTCAGGTCGCAATGAGCAGTTCTTC
>TRBJ1-2|NA|NA|TRBV3-1
CASSLQKGIDGYTF
TGTGCCAGCAGCCTACAAAAGGGGATTGATGGCTACACCTTC
>TRBJ2-4|TRBD1|many|TRBV7-9
CASSSRQGRDKNIQYF
TGTGCCAGCAGCAGCCGACAGGGCAGGGACAAAAACATTCAGTACTTC
>TRBJ2-7|NA|many|TRBV20-1
CSAIGGGPLDEQYF
TGCAGTGCTATAGGGGGAGGGCCCTTGGACGAGCAGTACTTC
>TRBJ2-7|TRBD2|few|TRBV7-6
CASSLGSGRAEGYEQYF
TGTGCCAGCAGCTTAGGTAGCGGGAGGGCCGAAGGCTACGAGCAGTACTTC
>TRBJ2-5|TRBD2|many|TRBV20-1
CSASRFPSGITYQETQYF
TGCAGTGCTAGTCGTTTTCCTAGCGGGATCACGTACCAAGAGACCCAGTACTTC
>TRBJ2-7|NA|NA|TRBV27
CASSLPLTYEQYF
TGTGCCAGCAGTTTACCTCTGACCTACGAGCAGTACTTC
>TRBJ1-2|NA|NA|TRBV20-1
CSASSANYGYTF
TGCAGTGCTAGTTCCGCAAACTATGGCTACACCTTC
>TRBJ2-1|TRBD2|few|TRBV20-1
CSAEGLAGGNNEQFF
TGCAGTGCTGAGGGACTAGCGGGAGGGAACAATGAGCAGTTCTTC
>TRBJ2-1|TRBD2|many|TRBV20-1
CSALVLAGRHEQFF
TGCAGTGCCCTCGTTCTAGCGGGGAGGCATGAGCAGTTCTTC
>TRBJ2-3|NA|few|TRBV30
CAWSSGDTQYF
TGTGCCTGGAGTTCGGGGGATACGCAGTATTTT
>TRBJ1-5|NA|NA|TRBV25-1
CASSGGDSNQPQHF
TGTGCCAGCAGTGGAGGAGATAGCAATCAGCCCCAGCATTTT
>TRBJ2-5|NA|few|TRBV5-1
CASRRASETQYF
TGCGCCAGCAGACGGGCCTCGGAGACCCAGTACTTC
>TRBJ2-7|NA|many|TRBV5-1
CASSLNRVGLDEQYF
TGCGCCAGCAGCTTAAACAGGGTAGGGTTGGACGAGCAGTACTTC
>TRBJ2-7|NA|NA|TRBV3-1
CASSQSPYEQYF
TGTGCCAGCAGCCAATCCCCCTACGAGCAGTACTTC
>TRBJ2-7|TRBD1|many|TRBV10-3
CAAKGDRQGDYEQYF
TGTGCCGCCAAGGGGGATCGACAGGGGGACTACGAGCAGTACTTC
>TRBJ1-2|TRBD1|NA|TRBV14
CASSRGQGASNYGYTF
TGTGCCAGCAGCCGCGGACAGGGGGCGTCGAACTATGGCTACACCTTC
>TRBJ2-1|TRBD2|few|TRBV6-4
CASSLKSGVYNEQFF
TGTGCCAGCAGTTTAAAAAGCGGGGTTTACAATGAGCAGTTCTTC
>TRBJ2-4|NA|NA|TRBV7-3
CASSPDQGNIQYF
TGTGCCAGCAGCCCAGACCAGGGAAACATTCAGTACTTC
>TRBJ2-3|TRBD2|few|TRBV25-1
CASSGSTSGSTDTQYF
TGTGCCAGCAGTGGATCGACTAGCGGGAGCACAGATACGCAGTATTTT
>TRBJ2-1|NA|NA|TRBV5-1
CASSPGTFSEPQVF
TGCGCCAGCAGCCCGGGAACGTTTTCGGAGCCCCAGGTCTTC